This T cell receptor (beta chain) was retrieved from a study of graft-versus-host responses after intestinal transplantation. This clone was detected only once. Its antigen is still unknown. Clones were read by immunoSEQ multiplex PCR, and TCRdb kept only the in-frame ones, dropping some. This table holds about 110,000 clones, 90% to 95% found once. The CDR3 length is 16 residues. Looked up from germline, CDR1 is KGHSH and CDR2 is LQKENI. Trimming took 5 bases from V and 4 from J, leaving 20 bases between them. Findings and limits, study-wide: GvH clones surfaced in recipient marrow, some emerging earlier in ileum or blood.

This chain connects TRBV18 to TRBJ1-2; D gene unclear. The source material was unstimulated CD8+ T cells sorted from spleen or lymph node cells, sampled before transplant. The TCR comes from a human donor who was the organ donor for an intestinal transplant. The DNA of the CDR3 is TGTGCCAGCTCAAATCTCGCCGTCCGGGTATTCTATGGCTACACCTTC. Translating it yields CASSNLAVRVFYGYTF.